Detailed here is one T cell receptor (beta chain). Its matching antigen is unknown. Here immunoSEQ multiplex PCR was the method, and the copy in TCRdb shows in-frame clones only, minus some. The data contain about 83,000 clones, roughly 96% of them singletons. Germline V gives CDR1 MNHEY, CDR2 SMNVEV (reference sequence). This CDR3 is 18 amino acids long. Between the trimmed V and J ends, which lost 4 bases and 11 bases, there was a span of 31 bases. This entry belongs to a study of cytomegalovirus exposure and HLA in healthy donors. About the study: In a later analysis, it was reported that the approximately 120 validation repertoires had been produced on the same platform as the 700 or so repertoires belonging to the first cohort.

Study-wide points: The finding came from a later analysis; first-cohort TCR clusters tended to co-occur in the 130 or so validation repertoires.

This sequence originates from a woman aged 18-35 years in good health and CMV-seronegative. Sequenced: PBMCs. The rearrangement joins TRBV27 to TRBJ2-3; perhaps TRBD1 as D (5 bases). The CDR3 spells CASSSVVPGQGVGLGQYF. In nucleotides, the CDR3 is TGTGCCAGCAGTTCAGTGGTTCCGGGCCAGGGTGTCGGGTTGGGGCAGTATTTT.